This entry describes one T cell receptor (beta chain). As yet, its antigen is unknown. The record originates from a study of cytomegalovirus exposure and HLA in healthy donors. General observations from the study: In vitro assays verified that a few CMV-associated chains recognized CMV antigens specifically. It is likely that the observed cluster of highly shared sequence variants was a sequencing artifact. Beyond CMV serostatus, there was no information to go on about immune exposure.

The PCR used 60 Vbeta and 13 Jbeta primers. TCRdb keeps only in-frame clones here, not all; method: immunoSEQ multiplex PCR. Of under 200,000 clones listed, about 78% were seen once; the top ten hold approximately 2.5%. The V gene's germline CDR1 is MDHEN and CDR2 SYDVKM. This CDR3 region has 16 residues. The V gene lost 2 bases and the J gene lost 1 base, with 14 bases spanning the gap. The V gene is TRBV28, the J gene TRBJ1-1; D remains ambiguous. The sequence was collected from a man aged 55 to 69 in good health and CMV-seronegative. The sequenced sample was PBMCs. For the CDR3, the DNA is TGTGCCAGCAGTTTAAGCCGCGCGGGGTCGAACACTGAAGCTTTCTTT. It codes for CASSLSRAGSNTEAFF.